These 15 T cell receptor beta chains were sequenced from one sample in a study of T cell repertoires in cytomegalovirus infection. MiXCR, applied by TCRdb to the reads, yields one record per CDR3 protein. In the table there are approximately 470,000 distinct CDR3 sequences, about 44% of which are singletons. Their antigens remain unidentified. The material sequenced was cultured PBMCs, taken from culture after CMV antigen stimulation. The receptors were sampled from a human donor in good health (CMV status not recorded). Some clones in this sample may be carry-over from other donors' samples.

This clonotype was observed a handful of times. The CDR3 DNA sequence: TGTGCCAGCAGCTTAATCCGATCTGGCAATTCGGCCGGGGGCTCCTACGAGCAGTACTTC. This sequence encodes CASSLIRSGNSAGGSYEQYF. The chain couples TRBV7-9 to TRBJ2-7; a weak D match, TRBD2 (6 bases). CDR1 is SEHNR, CDR2 FQNEAQ, per germline (reference sequence). V lost 2 bases to trimming and J lost 0 bases, with 26 bases between them. The CDR3 loop spans 20 amino acids.

The CDR3, as DNA: TGTGCCAGCAGTTACCAGGGGGCCTCCTCTGGAAACACCATATATTTT. Protein product: CASSYQGASSGNTIYF. The chain carries TRBV6-8 and TRBJ1-3; 8 bases agree with TRBD1. J was trimmed by 0 bases and V by 2 bases; bases with no gene match: 3. Germline assignment: CDR1 MNHGY and CDR2 SAAAGT. The CDR3 extends over 16 amino acids.

This chain connects TRBV7-2 to TRBJ1-2; the D is unclear. Germline values: CDR1 SGHTA, CDR2 FQGNSA. This CDR3 has 11 residues. V was pared by 2 bases and J by 6 bases, with 4 bases between. The chain's CDR3 is CASSLNDGYTF. The DNA for the CDR3 is TGTGCCAGCAGCTTAAATGATGGCTACACCTTC.

The chain links TRBV5-4 to TRBJ2-1; tentative D call: TRBD2 (6 bases). This CDR3 is built from 15 residues. Trimming cost V 4 bases and J 8 bases, with 19 bases left between them. Germline V gene data show CDR1 as SGHNT and CDR2 as YYREEE (reference sequence). CDR3 amino acids: CASSPEGRETDEQFF. CDR3 sequence (DNA): TGTGCCAGCAGCCCGGAGGGACGGGAAACAGATGAGCAGTTCTTC.

This clonotype was picked up a small number of times. This chain uses TRBV7-8 with TRBJ2-1; 7 bases agree with TRBD2. This CDR3 comprises 16 residues. V was pared by 5 bases and J by 4 bases, with 11 bases of the junction left unmatched. The germline gives CDR1 SGHVS, CDR2 FQNEAQ. CDR3 amino acids: CASSPRSSGTYNEQFF. In DNA form, the CDR3 reads TGTGCCAGCAGCCCCCGTTCCAGCGGGACTTACAATGAGCAGTTCTTC.

This clonotype was detected only once. The chain is built from TRBV5-1 and TRBJ1-6; 7 nucleotides match TRBD1. Germline V CDR1 and CDR2: SGHRS, YFSETQ. V was pared by 1 base and J by 10 bases, with 2 bases of the junction left unmatched. The CDR3 covers 13 residues. Written as DNA, the CDR3 is TGCGCCAGCAGCTTGACAGGGGAATCACCCCTCCACTTT. It is translated as CASSLTGESPLHF.

The rearrangement joins TRBV27 to TRBJ2-5, with TRBD1 as a possible D gene (7 bases). With 7 bases removed from V and 7 bases from J, the gap between germline ends came to 19 bases. Germline CDR1 MNHEY, CDR2 SMNVEV (reference sequence). CDR3 length equals 14 residues. The DNA for the CDR3 is TGTGCCAGCAAGTTGCAGGGGGGCCCTGGGACCCAGTACTTC. Protein sequence: CASKLQGGPGTQYF.

This clonotype was seen more than once but under ten times. The V gene is TRBV6-6, the J gene TRBJ2-1; a possible D gene is TRBD1 (5 bases). This CDR3 contains 13 residues. From germline, CDR1 is MNHNY and CDR2 SVGAGI (reference sequence). V was shortened by 5 bases and J by 12 bases, with 17 bases between the two germline ends. CDR3 residues: CASSGDFLRGQFF. In DNA, the CDR3 is TGTGCCAGCAGTGGGGATTTCCTAAGGGGGCAGTTCTTC.

This chain joins TRBV6-5 and TRBJ1-6, with 7 bases aligning to TRBD1. This CDR3 spans 15 amino acids. With V trimmed by 8 bases and J by 5 bases, 9 bases remained unmatched. The germline V gene encodes CDR1 MNHEY and CDR2 SVGAGI. The CDR3 is CASGQGGANNSPLHF. The DNA of the CDR3 is TGTGCCAGCGGCCAAGGGGGCGCGAATAATTCACCCCTCCACTTT.

This clonotype appeared a few times. The rearrangement links TRBV12-3 or TRBV12-4 to TRBJ1-1; D is undetermined. CDR3 length: 14 residues. The ends were cut back, 6 bases at V and 0 bases at J, with 11 bases in the middle. The CDR3 loop is CASSPRYMNTEAFF. The CDR3 nucleotides read TGTGCCAGCAGCCCCAGATATATGAACACTGAAGCTTTCTTT.

V and J are TRBV28 and TRBJ1-4; D perhaps matches TRBD1 (5 bases). Trimming shortened V by 3 bases and J by 4 bases, and 18 bases separated the two germline ends. The CDR3 runs to 17 residues. The V gene's germline CDR1 is MDHEN and CDR2 SYDVKM. DNA for the CDR3: TGTGCCAGCAGTTTCGGCAGGAGGGGTCAGGGTAATGAAAAACTGTTTTTT. This encodes CASSFGRRGQGNEKLFF.

Only a few counts were recorded for this clonotype. The rearrangement joins TRBV7-2 to TRBJ1-2; D is undetermined. Trimming pared 5 bases from V and 2 bases from J, leaving 15 bases between. This CDR3 region has 15 residues. From germline, CDR1 is SGHTA and CDR2 FQGNSA. In DNA form, the CDR3 reads TGTGCCAGCAGCCCGCAGGTCCTATCAAACTATGGCTACACCTTC. This translates into CASSPQVLSNYGYTF.

The CDR3 DNA sequence: TGCGCCAGCAGCCACGGGGACAGGGACAATGAAAAACTGTTTTTT. This encodes CASSHGDRDNEKLFF. The chain uses TRBV4-3 and TRBJ1-4; 9 nucleotides match TRBD1. This CDR3 region has 15 residues. CDR1 and CDR2 (germline): LGHNA, YSLEER. V gave up 3 bases and J gave up 5 bases; unmatched junction bases: 4.

The sample holds a few counts of this clonotype. V gene TRBV7-2 combines with J gene TRBJ2-7, with D perhaps TRBD1 (5 bases). Trimming cost V 4 bases and J 6 bases, with 22 bases left between them. Per germline, CDR1 SGHTA and CDR2 FQGNSA. There are 16 residues in the CDR3. The CDR3, as DNA: TGTGCCAGCAGCTCCCGCCCCTTTGGGGCCCGAAGCGAGCAGTACTTC. It codes for CASSSRPFGARSEQYF.

This clonotype was recorded a few times. The rearrangement links TRBV7-2 to TRBJ2-7, with 8 bases lining up with TRBD2. The length of the CDR3 is 16 residues. Germline CDR1 is SGHTA and CDR2 is FQGNSA. The junction had 9 bases not matched to a gene; V was cut back by 3 bases and J by 2 bases. The CDR3 spells CASSLERLAGPYEQYF. The CDR3 DNA reads TGTGCCAGCAGCTTGGAGCGTCTAGCGGGCCCCTACGAGCAGTACTTC.